The following is a T cell receptor (beta chain) sequence with its context. Its antigen remains unknown. TCRdb re-derived calls from the reads in MiXCR, one entry per CDR3 protein. Among about 920,000 distinct CDR3 sequences, roughly 31% were seen once, and the ten largest hold around an eighth. This record belongs to a study of T cell repertoires in cytomegalovirus infection. Overall study results and limits: People with CMV and the relevant HLA were identified by cumulative public TCR beta family frequency. HLA-C-restricted, CMV-specific TCR beta clonotypes were dominant ex vivo.

This TCR was recovered from a human donor in good health (CMV status not recorded). Some clones in this sample may be carry-over from other donors' samples. The specimen was cultured CD8+ T cells from PBMCs, collected from culture after CMV antigen stimulation.

The CDR3 loop reads CASSQDARALHF. CDR3 nucleotides: TGCGCCAGCAGCCAAGATGCCAGGGCCCTCCACTTT. This sequence joins TRBV4-1 and TRBJ1-6; D perhaps matches TRBD1 (5 bases). V was clipped by 0 bases and J by 14 bases, with 8 bases between them. CDR3 length: 12 amino acids. Germline V lookup: CDR1 MGHRA, CDR2 YSYEKL.